These 17 T cell receptor beta chains share one sample of origin, sequenced in a study of CD8+ T cells in alopecia areata. Sequencing used cDNA as its template, made by extracting RNA and reverse transcribing it. Profiling relied on immunoSEQ multiplex PCR, and the TCRdb table lists in-frame clones only, not all of them. The sample lists 200,000 or so clones, 50% to 70% seen once, with roughly 0.47% in the top ten. Source: CD4+ T cells sorted from blood, taken at week 0. Every receptor here comes from a human donor with alopecia areata.

This chain's CDR3 is CASSLQGSNTEAFF. CDR3 DNA: TGTGCCAGCAGCTTACAGGGATCGAACACTGAAGCTTTCTTT. The chain recombines TRBV7-8 with TRBJ1-1, with a tentative D call TRBD1 (5 bases). V lost 2 bases and J lost 1, with 8 bases in between. The CDR3 is 14 residues long. Germline V lookup: CDR1 SGHVS, CDR2 FQNEAQ.

This rearrangement joins TRBV7-9 to TRBJ2-7; 11 bases match TRBD2. CDR3 length equals 14 residues. CDR1 and CDR2 (germline): SEHNR, FQNEAQ (reference sequence). Unmatched junction bases numbered 7, after V lost 3 bases and J lost 9 bases. CDR3 loop: CASSFSGRALVQYF. CDR3 bases: TGTGCCAGCAGCTTTAGCGGGAGGGCCCTGGTGCAGTACTTC.

The V call is TRBV6-1, the J call TRBJ1-4, with unresolved D. The CDR3 loop spans 14 amino acids. V was trimmed by 0 bases and J by 8 bases, leaving 10 bases between them. CDR1 is MNHNS and CDR2 is SASEGT in the germline V gene. CDR3: CASSEAGHREKLFF. CDR3 DNA: TGTGCCAGCAGTGAAGCGGGCCATAGGGAAAAACTGTTTTTT.

V gene TRBV18 combines with J gene TRBJ1-1; D gene ambiguous. The CDR3 spans 11 residues. Germline CDR1 KGHSH, CDR2 LQKENI. The V end was cut by 7 bases, the J end by 1 base, with 4 bases between. The CDR3 here is CASFENTEAFF. CDR3 bases: TGTGCCAGCTTCGAGAACACTGAAGCTTTCTTT.

The rearrangement links TRBV4-1 to TRBJ2-7, with TRBD2 as a possible D gene (6 bases). Germline-derived CDR1 and CDR2 are MGHRA and YSYEKL. Trimming pared 4 bases from V and 1 base from J, leaving 8 bases between. The CDR3 covers 13 residues. CDR3 DNA sequence: TGCGCCAGCAGCCTAGCGGTATCCTACGAGCAGTACTTC. Protein product: CASSLAVSYEQYF.

This rearrangement joins TRBV6-6 to TRBJ1-6; 8 bases are a match to TRBD1. This CDR3 comprises 15 residues. From germline, CDR1 is MNHNY and CDR2 SVGAGI (reference sequence). V shed 4 bases and J 6 bases; nucleotides not matched to a gene: 5. CDR3 sequence reads: CASSSPTGANSPLHF. The CDR3 coding sequence is TGTGCCAGCAGTTCTCCGACAGGGGCTAATTCACCCCTCCACTTT.

This clone was detected only a few times. The chain carries TRBV7-9 and TRBJ2-3, with D hard to call. The V end was cut by 6 bases, the J end by 5 bases, with 15 bases between. Germline loops: CDR1 SEHNR, CDR2 FQNEAQ (reference sequence). This CDR3 has 14 residues. The chain's CDR3 is CASSSVMPGDTQYF. The DNA for the CDR3 is TGTGCCAGCAGTTCAGTCATGCCGGGAGATACGCAGTATTTT. The full variable domain, completed using reference TRBV7-9 and TRBJ2-3, is DTGVSQNPRHKITKRGQNVTFRCDPISEHNRLYWYRQTLGQGPEFLTYFQNEAQLEKSRLLSDRFSAERPKGSFSTLEIQRTEQGDSAMYLCASSSVMPGDTQYFGPGTRLTVL.

This clone has more than one count but fewer than ten. This chain links TRBV11-2 with TRBJ1-1; D not resolved. Germline loops: CDR1 SGHAT, CDR2 FQNNGV. The germline V and J ends were trimmed by 0 bases and 5 bases, with 10 bases remaining between them. There are 14 residues in the CDR3. CDR3 nucleotides: TGTGCCAGCAGCTTAGATCGAAAAATGACTGAAGCTTTCTTT. This sequence encodes CASSLDRKMTEAFF.

The chain is built from TRBV7-9 and TRBJ2-1, with a weak D call TRBD2 (6 bases). Germline lookup yields CDR1 SEHNR and CDR2 FQNEAQ (reference sequence). The CDR3 covers 17 residues. Trimming shortened V by 5 bases and J by 5 bases, and 22 bases separated the two germline ends. CDR3 sequence: CASSGNRLLRGNNEQFF. The DNA of the CDR3 is TGTGCCAGCAGCGGCAACCGACTTTTGCGGGGAAACAATGAGCAGTTCTTC.

The genes are TRBV10-1 and TRBJ2-3; D is uncertain. Trimming shortened V by 3 bases and J by 0 bases, and 7 bases separated the two germline ends. CDR1 is WNHNN, CDR2 SYGVQD, per germline (reference sequence). The CDR3 covers 14 residues. The CDR3 is CASSDHSSTDTQYF. CDR3 sequence (DNA): TGCGCCAGCAGTGACCACAGTAGCACAGATACGCAGTATTTT.

V and J are TRBV30 and TRBJ2-1; no reliable D call. The germline V and J ends were trimmed by 0 bases and 5 bases, with 17 bases remaining between them. CDR3 length equals 16 residues. Germline V gene sequence: CDR1 GTSNPN, CDR2 SVGIG (reference sequence). The CDR3 reads CAWSVLGRRRDNEQFF. In DNA form, the CDR3 reads TGTGCCTGGAGTGTACTGGGCCGGAGACGAGACAATGAGCAGTTCTTC.

In its sample, this clone was seen a few times. V usage is TRBV11-1 and J usage is TRBJ1-2, with unresolved D. V shed 3 bases and J shed 7 bases, with 9 bases lying between them. The germline V gene encodes CDR1 SGHAT and CDR2 FQDESV (reference sequence). This CDR3 has 12 amino acids. The DNA for the CDR3 is TGTGCCAGCAGCTTCGGAGGTTTTGGCTACACCTTC. The encoded protein is CASSFGGFGYTF.

This sequence joins TRBV14 and TRBJ2-7; 8 bases are a match to TRBD1. Germline V gives CDR1 SGHDN, CDR2 FVKESK. V trimming: 4 bases; J trimming: 3 bases; junction bases outside the gene matches: 5. The CDR3 totals 14 residues. The CDR3 DNA follows: TGTGCCAGCAGCCGACAGGGGTACGGCTACGAGCAGTACTTC. This codes for CASSRQGYGYEQYF.

The J gene is TRBJ2-1, the V gene TRBV19, with 8 bases fitting TRBD2. CDR1 LNHDA and CDR2 SQIVND come from the germline V gene (reference sequence). The CDR3 loop spans 15 amino acids. Losses at the gene ends were 5 bases for V and 3 bases for J; bases not matched to a gene: 6. CDR3 region: CASSSGLGRYNEQFF. CDR3 nucleotides: TGTGCCAGTAGTTCGGGACTAGGACGCTACAATGAGCAGTTCTTC.

The V and J genes are TRBV5-1 and TRBJ2-4, with 10 bases matching TRBD1. Losses at the gene ends were 7 bases for V and 9 bases for J; bases not matched to a gene: 10. Germline V gene lookup returns CDR1 SGHRS and CDR2 YFSETQ. The CDR3 runs 14 residues. CDR3 region: CASGETGTGVIQYF. CDR3 sequence (DNA): TGCGCCAGCGGAGAAACCGGGACAGGGGTCATTCAGTACTTC.

This clone was counted a few times. The CDR3 DNA reads TGTGCCAGCAGCGTGACTGGGGGCCCAAATGAGCAGTTCTTC. Encoded protein: CASSVTGGPNEQFF. The chain carries TRBV9 and TRBJ2-1, with D perhaps TRBD1 (6 bases). CDR1 is SGDLS, CDR2 YYNGEE, per germline. V lost 2 bases and J 7 bases, leaving 13 bases between the germline ends. The CDR3 has 14 amino acids.

This rearrangement joins TRBV9 to TRBJ1-2; D is perhaps TRBD1 (5 bases). The germline V and J ends were trimmed by 2 bases and 3 bases, with 14 bases remaining between them. Germline V gene lookup returns CDR1 SGDLS and CDR2 YYNGEE. The CDR3 has 15 amino acids. CDR3 loop: CASSVDPGGDYGYTF. As DNA, the CDR3 is TGTGCCAGCAGCGTCGACCCCGGGGGGGACTATGGCTACACCTTC.